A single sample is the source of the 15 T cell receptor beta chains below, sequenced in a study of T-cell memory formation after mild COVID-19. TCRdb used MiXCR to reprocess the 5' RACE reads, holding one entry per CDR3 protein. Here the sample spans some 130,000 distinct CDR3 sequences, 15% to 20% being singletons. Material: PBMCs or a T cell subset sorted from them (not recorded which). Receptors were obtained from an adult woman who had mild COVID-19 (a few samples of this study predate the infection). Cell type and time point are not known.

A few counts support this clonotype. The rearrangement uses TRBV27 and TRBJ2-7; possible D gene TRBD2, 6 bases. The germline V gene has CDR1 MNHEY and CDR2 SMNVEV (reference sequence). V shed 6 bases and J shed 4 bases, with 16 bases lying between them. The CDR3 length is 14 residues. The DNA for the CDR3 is TGTGCCAGCAGCCCGCGAGCGGGCGGGTACGAGCAGTACTTC. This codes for CASSPRAGGYEQYF.

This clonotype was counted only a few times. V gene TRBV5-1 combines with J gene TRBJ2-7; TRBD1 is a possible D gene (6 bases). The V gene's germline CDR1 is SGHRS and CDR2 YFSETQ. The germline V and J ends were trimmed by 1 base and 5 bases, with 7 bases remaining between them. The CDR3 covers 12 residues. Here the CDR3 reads CASSLSGDEQYF. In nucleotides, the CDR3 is TGCGCCAGCAGCTTGTCAGGGGACGAGCAGTACTTC.

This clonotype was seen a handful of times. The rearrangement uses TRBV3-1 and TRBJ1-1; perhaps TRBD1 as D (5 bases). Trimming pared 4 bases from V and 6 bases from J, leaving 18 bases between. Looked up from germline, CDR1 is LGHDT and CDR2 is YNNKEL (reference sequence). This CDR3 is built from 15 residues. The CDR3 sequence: CASSLRGSGIAEAFF. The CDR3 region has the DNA TGTGCCAGCAGCCTGAGAGGCTCAGGGATCGCTGAAGCTTTCTTT. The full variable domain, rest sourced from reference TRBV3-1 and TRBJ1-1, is DTAVSQTPKYLVTQMGNDKSIKCEQNLGHDTMYWYKQDSKKFLKIMFSYNNKELIINETVPNRFSPKSPDKAHLNLHINSLELGDSAVYFCASSLRGSGIAEAFFGQGTRLTVV.

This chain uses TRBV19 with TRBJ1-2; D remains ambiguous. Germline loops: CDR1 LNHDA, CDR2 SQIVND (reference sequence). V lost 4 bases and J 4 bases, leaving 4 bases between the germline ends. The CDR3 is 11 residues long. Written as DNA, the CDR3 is TGTGCCAGTAGTAAAGGCTATGGCTACACCTTC. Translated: CASSKGYGYTF.

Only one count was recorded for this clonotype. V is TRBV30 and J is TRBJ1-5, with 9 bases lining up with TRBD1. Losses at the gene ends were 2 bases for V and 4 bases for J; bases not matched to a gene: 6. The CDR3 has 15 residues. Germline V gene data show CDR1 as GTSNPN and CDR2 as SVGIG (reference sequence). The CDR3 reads CAWSPRTGENQPQHF. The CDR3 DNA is TGTGCCTGGAGTCCAAGGACAGGGGAAAATCAGCCCCAGCATTTT.

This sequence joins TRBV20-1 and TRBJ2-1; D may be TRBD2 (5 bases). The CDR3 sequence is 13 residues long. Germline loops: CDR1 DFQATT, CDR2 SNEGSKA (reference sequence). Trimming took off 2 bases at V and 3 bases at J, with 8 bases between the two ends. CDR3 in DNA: TGCAGTGCTAGACCCCGGGGCTACAATGAGCAGTTCTTC. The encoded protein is CSARPRGYNEQFF.

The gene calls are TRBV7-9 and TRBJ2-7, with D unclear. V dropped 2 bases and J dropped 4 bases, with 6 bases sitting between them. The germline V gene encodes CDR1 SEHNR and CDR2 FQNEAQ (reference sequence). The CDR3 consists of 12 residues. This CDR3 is CASSLNRYEQYF. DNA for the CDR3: TGTGCCAGCAGCTTAAATCGGTACGAGCAGTACTTC.

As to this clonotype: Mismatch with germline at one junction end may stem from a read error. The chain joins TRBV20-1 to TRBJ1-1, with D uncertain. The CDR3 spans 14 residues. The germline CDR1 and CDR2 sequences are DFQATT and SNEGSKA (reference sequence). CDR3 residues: CSGEIKSGLTEALF. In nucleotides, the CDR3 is TGCAGTGGGGAAATAAAATCGGGATTAACTGAAGCTTTATTT.

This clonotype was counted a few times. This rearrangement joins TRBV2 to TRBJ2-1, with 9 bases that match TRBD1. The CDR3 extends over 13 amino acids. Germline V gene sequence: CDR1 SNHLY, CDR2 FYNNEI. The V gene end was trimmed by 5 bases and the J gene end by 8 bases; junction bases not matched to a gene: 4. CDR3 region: CASSYWTGDEQFF. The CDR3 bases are TGTGCCAGCAGTTATTGGACAGGGGATGAGCAGTTCTTC.

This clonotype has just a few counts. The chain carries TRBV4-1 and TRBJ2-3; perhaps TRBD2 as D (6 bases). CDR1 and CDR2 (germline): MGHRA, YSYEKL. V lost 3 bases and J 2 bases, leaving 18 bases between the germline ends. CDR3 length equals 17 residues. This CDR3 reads CASSHSLSGSHTDTQYF. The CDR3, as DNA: TGCGCCAGCAGCCACTCCTTAAGCGGGTCTCACACAGATACGCAGTATTTT.

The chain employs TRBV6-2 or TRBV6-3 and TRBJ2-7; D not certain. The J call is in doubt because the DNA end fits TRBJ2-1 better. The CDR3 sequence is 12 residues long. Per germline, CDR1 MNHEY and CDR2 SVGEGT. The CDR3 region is CASSYKAAEQFF. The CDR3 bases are TGTGCCAGCAGTTACAAGGCAGCCGAGCAGTTCTTC.

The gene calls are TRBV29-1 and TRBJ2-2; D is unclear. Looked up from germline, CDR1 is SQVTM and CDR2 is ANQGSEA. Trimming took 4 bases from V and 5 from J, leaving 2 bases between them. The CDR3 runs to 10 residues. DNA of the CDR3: TGCAGCGTTGGGACCGGGGAGCTGTTTTTT. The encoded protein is CSVGTGELFF.

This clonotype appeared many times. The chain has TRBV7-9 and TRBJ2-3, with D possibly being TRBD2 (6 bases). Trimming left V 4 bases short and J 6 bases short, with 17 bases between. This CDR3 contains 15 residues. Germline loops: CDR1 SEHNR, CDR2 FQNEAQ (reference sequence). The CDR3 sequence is CASSSGRGFGDTQYF. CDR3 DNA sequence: TGTGCCAGCAGCTCCGGCCGGGGGTTTGGGGATACGCAGTATTTT.

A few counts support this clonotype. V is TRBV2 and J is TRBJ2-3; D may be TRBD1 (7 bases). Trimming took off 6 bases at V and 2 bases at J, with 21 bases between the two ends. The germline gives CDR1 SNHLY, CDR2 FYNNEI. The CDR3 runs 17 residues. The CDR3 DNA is TGTGCCAGCAGCCCCCTTGGGGGGACAGACTTCACAGATACGCAGTATTTT. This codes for CASSPLGGTDFTDTQYF.

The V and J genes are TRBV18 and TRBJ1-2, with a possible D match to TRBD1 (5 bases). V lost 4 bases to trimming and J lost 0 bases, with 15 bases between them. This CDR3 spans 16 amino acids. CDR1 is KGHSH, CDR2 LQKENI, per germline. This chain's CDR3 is CASSRGQGDANYGYTF. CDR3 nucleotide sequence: TGTGCCAGCTCACGGGGTCAGGGAGACGCTAACTATGGCTACACCTTC.